A selection of T cell receptor beta chains follows, all from one sample in a study of metastatic and nonmetastatic thyroid tumors. Using MiXCR, TCRdb reanalyzed the PCR reads. The sample has about 41,000 clones, 20% to 25% seen once. Source material: tumor tissue. Receptor source: a female donor with papillary thyroid cancer or a benign thyroid nodule (not recorded which). Some clones in this sample may be carry-over from other donors' samples. Both conserved end residues are part of each CDR3. D genes are given only for firm matches. The size field is filled for only some rows; it gives once, few, many or a size class.

d_gene: TRBD1
v_gene: TRBV29-1
abundance: many
j_gene: TRBJ1-3
CDR3nt: TGCAGCGTTGAAGATCTGGGACAGGGAAACGCCGGAAACACCATATATTTT
CDR3aa: CSVEDLGQGNAGNTIYF

d_gene: NA
v_gene: TRBV28
abundance: many
j_gene: TRBJ2-5
CDR3nt: TGTGCCAGCAGTTTATATGGAGAGACCCAGTACTTC
CDR3aa: CASSLYGETQYF

d_gene: TRBD1
v_gene: TRBV5-1
abundance: NA
j_gene: TRBJ2-7
CDR3nt: TGCGCCAGCAGCACAACGACAGGGTCTTCCTACGAGCAGTACTTC
CDR3aa: CASSTTTGSSYEQYF

d_gene: TRBD1
v_gene: TRBV6-1
abundance: many
j_gene: TRBJ2-5
CDR3nt: TGTGCCAGCAGTGATTTACAGGGGCCCCAAGAGACCCAGTACTTC
CDR3aa: CASSDLQGPQETQYF

d_gene: TRBD2
v_gene: TRBV28
abundance: few
j_gene: TRBJ2-1
CDR3nt: TGTGCCAGCAGTTTAGCGGGAGGGCCAATCAATGAGCAGTTCTTC
CDR3aa: CASSLAGGPINEQFF

d_gene: TRBD2
v_gene: TRBV19
abundance: NA
j_gene: TRBJ2-5
CDR3nt: TGTGCCAGTACCGAAACACCGACTAGCGGAGTCCAAGGTACCCAGTACTTC
CDR3aa: CASTETPTSGVQGTQYF

d_gene: TRBD2
v_gene: TRBV7-6
abundance: many
j_gene: TRBJ2-3
CDR3nt: TGTGCCAGCAGCCCCTGGACTAGCCCAGATACGCAGTATTTT
CDR3aa: CASSPWTSPDTQYF

d_gene: TRBD1
v_gene: TRBV30
abundance: medium-sized
j_gene: TRBJ1-3
CDR3nt: TGTGCCTGGTGGGCCCTTGGAAGGGGGCAAGGAAACACCATATATTTT
CDR3aa: CAWWALGRGQGNTIYF

d_gene: NA
v_gene: TRBV19
abundance: many
j_gene: TRBJ2-3
CDR3nt: TGTGCCAGTAGTATCGGCCTAGCAGATACGCAGTATTTT
CDR3aa: CASSIGLADTQYF

d_gene: TRBD1
v_gene: TRBV7-8
abundance: few
j_gene: TRBJ2-2
CDR3nt: TGTGCCAGCAGCAAACGGAGGGACAGGATTACCGGGGAGCTGTTTTTT
CDR3aa: CASSKRRDRITGELFF

d_gene: TRBD2
v_gene: TRBV20-1
abundance: NA
j_gene: TRBJ2-7
CDR3nt: TGCAGTGCTAGTGCGGGAGGGACCCACGAGCAGTACTTC
CDR3aa: CSASAGGTHEQYF

d_gene: NA
v_gene: TRBV2
abundance: NA
j_gene: TRBJ1-5
CDR3nt: TGTGCCAGCAGTGAGGGCGAGGGCCAGCCCCAGCATTTT
CDR3aa: CASSEGEGQPQHF

d_gene: TRBD1
v_gene: TRBV19
abundance: many
j_gene: TRBJ1-1
CDR3nt: TGTGCCAGTAGCGTCCTACAGGGGGAGGCTCATTTT
CDR3aa: CASSVLQGEAHF

d_gene: TRBD1
v_gene: TRBV20-1
abundance: NA
j_gene: TRBJ1-2
CDR3nt: TGCAGTGCCAGACACAGGGGGAACTATGGCTACACCTTC
CDR3aa: CSARHRGNYGYTF

d_gene: NA
v_gene: TRBV7-9
abundance: many
j_gene: TRBJ2-3
CDR3nt: TGTGCCAGCAGCCCAAGGCAGGGGACAGATACGCAGTATTTT
CDR3aa: CASSPRQGTDTQYF

d_gene: NA
v_gene: TRBV20-1
abundance: many
j_gene: TRBJ2-1
CDR3nt: TGCAGTGCTAGCCGGGACACCTCCTACAATGAGCAGTTCTTC
CDR3aa: CSASRDTSYNEQFF

d_gene: NA
v_gene: TRBV11-2
abundance: many
j_gene: TRBJ1-1
CDR3nt: TGTGCCAGCAGCTTAGTGGTTGACGGGACTGAAGCTTTCTTT
CDR3aa: CASSLVVDGTEAFF

d_gene: NA
v_gene: TRBV20-1
abundance: NA
j_gene: TRBJ2-7
CDR3nt: TGCAGTGCTAGAGTACAGGGAGCTGCGGAAAGGTACGATCAGTACTTC
CDR3aa: CSARVQGAAERYDQYF

d_gene: TRBD2
v_gene: TRBV6-2/TRBV6-3
abundance: many
j_gene: TRBJ2-5
CDR3nt: TGTGCCAGCAGTTACGCGGTCGGGGGGGCCCAAGAGACCCAGTACTTC
CDR3aa: CASSYAVGGAQETQYF

d_gene: TRBD1
v_gene: TRBV30
abundance: many
j_gene: TRBJ2-1
CDR3nt: TGTGCCTGGAGCGGACAGGGCAATGAGCAGTTCTTC
CDR3aa: CAWSGQGNEQFF

d_gene: NA
v_gene: TRBV6-1
abundance: many
j_gene: TRBJ2-3
CDR3nt: TGTGCCAGCAGGGCCCTCGAGAGCACAGATACGCAGTATTTT
CDR3aa: CASRALESTDTQYF

d_gene: TRBD1
v_gene: TRBV9
abundance: many
j_gene: TRBJ2-2
CDR3nt: TGTGCCAGCAGCCTTGGACAGGGAGGTATCGGGGAGCTGTTTTTT
CDR3aa: CASSLGQGGIGELFF

d_gene: NA
v_gene: TRBV24-1
abundance: few
j_gene: TRBJ2-7
CDR3nt: TGTGCCACCAGTGGACGTAAAGGCGACGAGCAGTACTTC
CDR3aa: CATSGRKGDEQYF

d_gene: NA
v_gene: TRBV29-1
abundance: many
j_gene: TRBJ2-1
CDR3nt: TGCAGCTTAACGGTGGCGGGTGAGCAGTTCTTC
CDR3aa: CSLTVAGEQFF

d_gene: NA
v_gene: TRBV7-6
abundance: few
j_gene: TRBJ2-7
CDR3nt: TGTGCCAGCAGCTTAGAAGGGCCGGGGGCCCACTACGAGCAGTACTTC
CDR3aa: CASSLEGPGAHYEQYF

d_gene: NA
v_gene: TRBV6-9
abundance: few
j_gene: TRBJ2-7
CDR3nt: NA
CDR3aa: CASSSSGQVEHYEQYF

d_gene: TRBD2
v_gene: TRBV20-1
abundance: many
j_gene: TRBJ2-3
CDR3nt: TGCAGTGCACCGGGAGTAGCGGGTAGCACAGATACGCAGTATTTT
CDR3aa: CSAPGVAGSTDTQYF

d_gene: NA
v_gene: TRBV24-1
abundance: NA
j_gene: TRBJ1-1
CDR3nt: TGTGCCACGAGAGGGGAAGGAAGCGAAGCTTTCTTT
CDR3aa: CATRGEGSEAFF

d_gene: NA
v_gene: TRBV11-2
abundance: NA
j_gene: TRBJ1-3
CDR3nt: TGTGCCAGCAGCCCAGCGGTGGGCGGAAACACCATATATTTT
CDR3aa: CASSPAVGGNTIYF

d_gene: NA
v_gene: TRBV19
abundance: many
j_gene: TRBJ1-1
CDR3nt: TGTGCCAGTAAGGGGGAGGCAGGGAGCACTGAAGCTTTCTTT
CDR3aa: CASKGEAGSTEAFF

d_gene: TRBD2
v_gene: TRBV6-1
abundance: medium-sized
j_gene: TRBJ2-1
CDR3nt: TGTGCCAGCAGTTTAGCGGGAGGCAGCTCCTACAATGAGCAGTTCTTC
CDR3aa: CASSLAGGSSYNEQFF

d_gene: NA
v_gene: TRBV28
abundance: NA
j_gene: TRBJ2-7
CDR3nt: TGTGCCAGCAGTGTACTCGGACCATCCCACGAGCAGTACTTT
CDR3aa: CASSVLGPSHEQYF

d_gene: TRBD1
v_gene: TRBV20-1
abundance: NA
j_gene: TRBJ2-2
CDR3nt: TGCAGTGCTATGAGTGTCACAGGGGGCTTCGCGGAGCTGTTTTTT
CDR3aa: CSAMSVTGGFAELFF

d_gene: NA
v_gene: TRBV13
abundance: NA
j_gene: TRBJ2-7
CDR3nt: TGTGCCAGCAGCTCTGGGACGGGGAACTACGAGCAGTACTTC
CDR3aa: CASSSGTGNYEQYF

d_gene: TRBD1
v_gene: TRBV2
abundance: many
j_gene: TRBJ2-7
CDR3nt: TGTGCCAGCGACAGGGGGGTCTACGAGCAGTACTTC
CDR3aa: CASDRGVYEQYF

d_gene: NA
v_gene: TRBV4-3
abundance: many
j_gene: TRBJ2-5
CDR3nt: TGCGCCAGCAGCCAGGACCATACTCAAGAGACCCAGTACTTC
CDR3aa: CASSQDHTQETQYF

d_gene: TRBD2
v_gene: TRBV11-2
abundance: NA
j_gene: TRBJ2-5
CDR3nt: TGTGCCAGTATCTTGGGAGGGGAGACCCAGTACTTC
CDR3aa: CASILGGETQYF

d_gene: NA
v_gene: TRBV10-1
abundance: NA
j_gene: TRBJ2-2
CDR3nt: TGCGCCAGCAGTGAACAAGGGGACACCGGGGAGCTGTTTTTT
CDR3aa: CASSEQGDTGELFF

d_gene: NA
v_gene: TRBV6-2/TRBV6-3
abundance: NA
j_gene: TRBJ1-2
CDR3nt: TGTGCCAGCAGTTACTCGACAGACTATGGCTACACCTTC
CDR3aa: CASSYSTDYGYTF

d_gene: NA
v_gene: TRBV28
abundance: few
j_gene: TRBJ1-4
CDR3nt: TGTGCCAGCAGTACTGGACAGAGTACTAATGAAAAACTGTTTTTT
CDR3aa: CASSTGQSTNEKLFF

d_gene: TRBD2
v_gene: TRBV6-1
abundance: NA
j_gene: TRBJ2-5
CDR3nt: TGTGCCAGCAGTCGCGGACTAGCCCAAGAGACCCAGTACTTC
CDR3aa: CASSRGLAQETQYF

d_gene: TRBD2
v_gene: TRBV27
abundance: many
j_gene: TRBJ2-3
CDR3nt: TGTGCCAGCAGTTTTTTAGCGGGTCCTACGCAGTATTTT
CDR3aa: CASSFLAGPTQYF

d_gene: TRBD2
v_gene: TRBV28
abundance: few
j_gene: TRBJ2-2
CDR3nt: TGTGCCAGCAGTTTATCCGGACTAGCGAGGACCGGGGAGCTGTTTTTT
CDR3aa: CASSLSGLARTGELFF

d_gene: TRBD2
v_gene: TRBV20-1
abundance: few
j_gene: TRBJ2-7
CDR3nt: TGCACTGAGCGGGAGACCTACGAGCAGTACTTC
CDR3aa: CTERETYEQYF

d_gene: TRBD2
v_gene: TRBV7-2
abundance: many
j_gene: TRBJ2-1
CDR3nt: TGTGCCAGCAGCTCTCTAGGCGGGAGTGAGCAGTTCTTC
CDR3aa: CASSSLGGSEQFF

d_gene: TRBD1
v_gene: TRBV6-5
abundance: many
j_gene: TRBJ1-2
CDR3nt: TGTGCCAGCAGTTATCGGACAGGGGGGTACTCTGGCTACACCTTC
CDR3aa: CASSYRTGGYSGYTF

d_gene: NA
v_gene: TRBV18
abundance: NA
j_gene: TRBJ2-7
CDR3nt: TGTGCCAGCTCACCGGGCCACGAGCAGTACTTC
CDR3aa: CASSPGHEQYF

d_gene: NA
v_gene: TRBV7-2
abundance: NA
j_gene: TRBJ2-5
CDR3nt: TGTGCCACTTCCCTGGGGGGTGAGACCCAGTACTTC
CDR3aa: CATSLGGETQYF

d_gene: NA
v_gene: TRBV4-1
abundance: NA
j_gene: TRBJ2-7
CDR3nt: TGCGCCAGCAGCCAAGTCAGGGCCCTAGGGTACGAGCAGTACTTC
CDR3aa: CASSQVRALGYEQYF

d_gene: NA
v_gene: TRBV6-5
abundance: few
j_gene: TRBJ2-1
CDR3nt: TGTGCCAGCAGTTACGAGGCGGCCTACAATGAGCAGTTCTTC
CDR3aa: CASSYEAAYNEQFF

d_gene: TRBD2
v_gene: TRBV5-1
abundance: few
j_gene: TRBJ2-3
CDR3nt: TGCGCCAGCAGCTTGGTTTCTAGCGGGAGCACAGATACGCAGTATTTT
CDR3aa: CASSLVSSGSTDTQYF

d_gene: TRBD2
v_gene: TRBV6-6
abundance: many
j_gene: TRBJ2-1
CDR3nt: TGTGCCAGCAGTTACGGGGGACTAGCGGGAGGAGGCGATGAGCAGTTCTTC
CDR3aa: CASSYGGLAGGGDEQFF

d_gene: TRBD2
v_gene: TRBV3-1
abundance: once
j_gene: TRBJ2-7
CDR3nt: TGTGCCAGCAGCCAAGGACTAGCGGGAGAAGGGCAGTACTTC
CDR3aa: CASSQGLAGEGQYF

d_gene: NA
v_gene: TRBV29-1
abundance: many
j_gene: TRBJ2-7
CDR3nt: TGCAGCGCAGGAGACTCCTACGAGCAGTACTTC
CDR3aa: CSAGDSYEQYF

d_gene: NA
v_gene: TRBV20-1
abundance: few
j_gene: TRBJ2-7
CDR3nt: TGCAGCCAAAGGGGAAGGCGGAGCTACGAGCAGTACTTC
CDR3aa: CSQRGRRSYEQYF